A single sample gave rise to the 32 T cell receptor beta chains below, sequenced in a study of blood T cell repertoires in COVID-19. The table came from immunoSEQ multiplex PCR; TCRdb's copy has only in-frame clones and leaves some out. The sample yields about 93,000 clones, 75% to 90% seen once. Sequenced sample: peripheral blood. Receptors were obtained from a man between 60 and 75 years old with COVID-19, enrolled during active disease.

The chain links TRBV19 to TRBJ1-1; a weak D match, TRBD1 (6 bases). The CDR3 runs 15 residues. Germline values: CDR1 LNHDA, CDR2 SQIVND (reference sequence). V lost 2 bases and J lost 0, with 10 bases in between. The CDR3 is CASSINRVVNTEAFF. The CDR3 DNA reads as TGTGCCAGTAGTATAAACAGGGTAGTGAACACTGAAGCTTTCTTT.

This clone has just a few counts. The chain couples TRBV12-5 to TRBJ2-7, with 12 bases identical to TRBD1. This CDR3 region has 16 residues. V dropped 2 bases and J dropped 4; count of bases not matched to a gene: 6. Per germline, CDR1 LGHNT and CDR2 FRNRAP. As DNA, the CDR3 is TGTGCTAGTGGTTTGCCTTGGGACAGGGGGCGATACGAGCAGTACTTC. Its protein product is CASGLPWDRGRYEQYF. Looking up the rest from reference TRBV12-5 and TRBJ2-7 gives the full variable domain: DARVTQTPRHKVTEMGQEVTMRCQPILGHNTVFWYRQTMMQGLELLAYFRNRAPLDDSGMPKDRFSAEMPDATLATLKIQPSEPRDSAVYFCASGLPWDRGRYEQYFGPGTRLTVT.

This sequence joins TRBV7-9 and TRBJ1-1; tentatively, D is TRBD1 (6 bases). Germline-derived CDR1 and CDR2 are SEHNR and FQNEAQ (reference sequence). V was shortened by 8 bases and J by 0 bases, with 13 bases between the two germline ends. The CDR3 contains 14 residues. The CDR3 DNA sequence: TGTGCCAGCCTCCGGGACACCATGAACACTGAAGCTTTCTTT. It encodes CASLRDTMNTEAFF.

This chain links TRBV5-1 with TRBJ2-2; 7 nucleotides line up with TRBD1. The CDR3 contains 15 residues. The ends lost 3 bases at V and 4 bases at J; junction bases unmatched: 6. Germline assignment: CDR1 SGHRS and CDR2 YFSETQ. Here the CDR3 DNA reads TGCGCCAGCAGCTCGGGACAGATTTCCACCGGGGAGCTGTTTTTT. Protein product: CASSSGQISTGELFF.

This clone was seen just once. The chain recombines TRBV6-5 with TRBJ2-2; D possibly corresponds to TRBD2 (5 bases). Trimming took 2 bases from V and 3 from J, leaving 13 bases between them. The germline CDR1 and CDR2 sequences are MNHEY and SVGAGI. This CDR3 comprises 16 residues. The CDR3 spells CASSYPRGRDTGELFF. Here the CDR3 DNA reads TGTGCCAGCAGTTACCCCCGGGGAAGGGACACCGGGGAGCTGTTTTTT.

The chain recombines TRBV28 with TRBJ2-2; 8 bases fit TRBD1. The V and J ends lost 4 bases and 4 bases, in that order; junction bases with no gene match: 11. The V gene's germline CDR1 is MDHEN and CDR2 SYDVKM. There are 17 residues in the CDR3. As DNA, the CDR3 is TGTGCCAGCAGTTCGTACCTCAGACAGGGGAGCACCGGGGAGCTGTTTTTT. This codes for CASSSYLRQGSTGELFF.

J is TRBJ1-2 and V is TRBV10-3; TRBD1 might be the D (5 bases). V was clipped by 7 bases and J by 2 bases, with 11 bases between them. Germline V gene lookup returns CDR1 ENHRY and CDR2 SYGVKD. This CDR3 has 13 amino acids. CDR3 sequence reads: CAITPTGNYGYTF. The CDR3 DNA is TGTGCCATCACCCCTACAGGAAACTATGGCTACACCTTC.

The rearrangement links TRBV5-1 to TRBJ2-2; 9 bases are a match to TRBD1. V lost 1 base to trimming and J lost 1 base; unmatched junction nucleotides: 8. This CDR3 comprises 18 residues. The V gene's germline CDR1 is SGHRS and CDR2 YFSETQ. The CDR3 loop reads CASSLFIPTGGNTGELFF. CDR3 in DNA: TGCGCCAGCAGCTTGTTTATTCCGACAGGGGGGAACACCGGGGAGCTGTTTTTT.

V is TRBV6-6 and J is TRBJ2-3; 7 bases agree with TRBD2. V shed 8 bases, J shed 4 bases, and the junction held 9 bases outside the gene matches. Germline V gene data show CDR1 as MNHNY and CDR2 as SVGAGI (reference sequence). This CDR3 spans 14 amino acids. CDR3 DNA: TGTGCCAGCTTATCCCCCGGGAGGTCAGATACGCAGTATTTT. This sequence encodes CASLSPGRSDTQYF.

This chain uses TRBV7-3 with TRBJ2-1; 7 nucleotides agree with TRBD2. With V trimmed by 6 bases and J by 9 bases, 8 bases remained unmatched. Germline V gives CDR1 SGHTA, CDR2 FQGTGA. The CDR3 has 13 amino acids. The DNA for the CDR3 is TGTGCCAGCAGTATTGCGGGGAGGGGTGAGCAGTTCTTC. It is translated as CASSIAGRGEQFF.

This clone was found a few times. CDR3 sequence (DNA): TGTGCCAGCAGCTTGGCGCGGGAGACCCAGTACTTC. This sequence encodes CASSLARETQYF. This chain links TRBV5-5 with TRBJ2-5; D is undetermined. The CDR3 is made up of 12 amino acids. Germline V lookup: CDR1 SGHKS, CDR2 YYEKEE (reference sequence). Trimming took off 0 bases at V and 5 bases at J, with 5 bases between the two ends.

This chain connects TRBV9 to TRBJ1-2; 8 positions agree with TRBD1. Germline CDR1 reads SGDLS; CDR2 reads YYNGEE. V lost 3 bases to trimming and J lost 4 bases; unmatched junction nucleotides: 2. The CDR3 spans 13 residues. The CDR3 loop is CASSADRVYGYTF. The CDR3 nucleotides are TGTGCCAGCAGCGCGGACAGGGTCTATGGCTACACCTTC.

The chain recombines TRBV7-8 with TRBJ2-5, with 7 bases aligning to TRBD1. V gave up 5 bases and J gave up 5 bases; unmatched junction bases: 5. Germline V gene data show CDR1 as SGHVS and CDR2 as FQNEAQ. The CDR3 spans 13 residues. The CDR3 sequence is CASSLDREETQYF. Written as DNA, the CDR3 is TGTGCCAGCAGCCTAGACAGGGAGGAGACCCAGTACTTC.

This rearrangement joins TRBV18 to TRBJ2-7, with D maybe TRBD2 (6 bases). This CDR3 is 15 amino acids long. The V and J ends lost 4 bases and 3 bases respectively, with 16 bases between them. Germline assignment: CDR1 KGHSH and CDR2 LQKENI. Written as DNA, the CDR3 is TGTGCCAGCTCACTCCTAGAAGGTAGCGGCTACGAGCAGTACTTC. Protein sequence: CASSLLEGSGYEQYF.

This rearrangement joins TRBV7-2 to TRBJ2-5; 7 positions match TRBD2. There are 15 residues in the CDR3. V was clipped by 0 bases and J by 5 bases; unmatched bases: 6. Germline CDR1 reads SGHTA; CDR2 reads FQGNSA. This CDR3 reads CASSLAWSGVETQYF. The CDR3 nucleotides read TGTGCCAGCAGCTTAGCTTGGAGCGGGGTCGAGACCCAGTACTTC.

The chain joins TRBV7-3 to TRBJ1-6, with D uncertain. CDR1 is SGHTA and CDR2 is FQGTGA in the germline V gene. The ends were cut back, 0 bases at V and 10 bases at J, with 10 bases in the middle. The CDR3 runs to 14 residues. Written as DNA, the CDR3 is TGTGCCAGCAGCTTAACTTGGGCGGGCTCACCCCTCCACTTT. Translating it yields CASSLTWAGSPLHF. The whole variable domain, filled in from reference TRBV7-3 and TRBJ1-6, reads GAGVSQTPSNKVTEKGKYVELRCDPISGHTALYWYRQSLGQGPEFLIYFQGTGAADDSGLPNDRFFAVRPEGSVSTLKIQRTERGDSAVYLCASSLTWAGSPLHFGNGTRLTVT.

The genes are TRBV21-1 and TRBJ2-2; the listed D gene, TRBD1, was not tested against the DNA. TRBV21-1 is reported as a pseudogene. The CDR3 spans 16 residues. In DNA form, the CDR3 reads TGTGCCAGCAGCAAAAGGGACAGGTTAAGCACCGGGGAGCTGTTTTTT. Translation: CASSKRDRLSTGELFF.

The genes are TRBV27 and TRBJ2-3, with 11 bases aligning to TRBD2. This CDR3 is built from 14 residues. The germline V gene encodes CDR1 MNHEY and CDR2 SMNVEV (reference sequence). V lost 6 bases to trimming and J lost 1 base; unmatched junction nucleotides: 0. CDR3 sequence: CASRLAGGTDTQYF. The DNA for the CDR3 is TGTGCCAGCAGACTAGCGGGGGGCACAGATACGCAGTATTTT.

Only a few counts were recorded for this clone. The CDR3 reads CASSIVPSSYEQYF. CDR3 nucleotide sequence: TGTGCCAGTAGTATAGTTCCGTCCTCCTACGAGCAGTACTTC. The chain employs TRBV19 and TRBJ2-7; D is ambiguous. The ends were cut back, 1 base at V and 0 bases at J, with 7 bases in the middle. The germline CDR1 and CDR2 sequences are LNHDA and SQIVND (reference sequence). The CDR3 is 14 residues long.

V usage is TRBV29-1 and J usage is TRBJ1-1; the match to TRBD1 covers 9 bases. J gave up 4 bases and V 7 bases, and 10 bases lay outside the gene matches. The CDR3 runs to 14 residues. In germline, CDR1 is SQVTM, CDR2 ANQGSEA. CDR3 nucleotide sequence: TGCAGCGGAGATCCGGGACAGGGAATCACTGAAGCTTTCTTT. Translation: CSGDPGQGITEAFF. Using reference TRBV29-1 and TRBJ1-1 for the parts outside the CDR3, the full variable domain is SAVISQKPSRDICQRGTSLTIQCQVDSQVTMMFWYRQQPGQSLTLIATANQGSEATYESGFVIDKFPISRPNLTFSTLTVSNMSPEDSSIYLCSGDPGQGITEAFFGQGTRLTVV.

V is TRBV10-3 and J is TRBJ2-3; TRBD2 matches 12 bases. From germline, CDR1 is ENHRY and CDR2 SYGVKD. The CDR3 spans 16 residues. V shed 4 bases and J 0 bases; nucleotides not matched to a gene: 2. CDR3 sequence (DNA): TGTGCCATCAGTGGGGGGACTAGCGGGAGCACAGATACGCAGTATTTT. This codes for CAISGGTSGSTDTQYF.

The chain uses TRBV28 and TRBJ1-1; TRBD1 might be the D (6 bases). CDR1 and CDR2 (germline): MDHEN, SYDVKM. The CDR3 spans 11 residues. Trimming removed 10 bases from V and 4 bases from J, with 10 bases in between. CDR3 DNA: TGTGCCACCATACAGGGCACTGAAGCTTTCTTT. Translated, it gives CATIQGTEAFF.

J is TRBJ1-2 and V is TRBV5-1; no clear D. The CDR3 is 15 residues long. Trimming removed 4 bases at V and 6 bases at J, with 19 bases between. Per germline, CDR1 SGHRS and CDR2 YFSETQ. The CDR3 loop reads CASSPPGTSMDGYTF. DNA for the CDR3: TGCGCCAGCAGCCCGCCAGGAACTTCTATGGATGGCTACACCTTC. The entire variable domain, with the rest obtained from reference TRBV5-1 and TRBJ1-2, is as follows: KAGVTQTPRYLIKTRGQQVTLSCSPISGHRSVSWYQQTPGQGLQFLFEYFSETQRNKGNFPGRFSGRQFSNSRSEMNVSTLELGDSALYLCASSPPGTSMDGYTFGSGTRLTVV.

The rearrangement joins TRBV30 to TRBJ2-7; 8 positions match TRBD1. The CDR3 consists of 13 residues. Germline CDR1 GTSNPN, CDR2 SVGIG (reference sequence). J was trimmed by 4 bases and V by 5 bases; bases with no gene match: 7. Here the CDR3 reads CAWEGDRNYEQYF. The CDR3 DNA sequence: TGTGCCTGGGAGGGGGACAGGAATTACGAGCAGTACTTC.

This rearrangement joins TRBV5-1 to TRBJ1-2; D possibly corresponds to TRBD1 (5 bases). V was shortened by 3 bases and J by 4 bases, with 13 bases between the two germline ends. The CDR3 is 14 residues long. Per germline, CDR1 SGHRS and CDR2 YFSETQ. CDR3 amino acids: CASSSPGQGYGYTF. CDR3 nucleotide sequence: TGCGCCAGCAGCTCACCGGGTCAGGGCTATGGCTACACCTTC.

This clone was found a few times. The chain links TRBV5-6 to TRBJ2-7; D is possibly TRBD1 (6 bases). Trimming took 2 bases from V and 5 from J, leaving 8 bases between them. The CDR3 is 12 residues long. CDR1 is SGHDT and CDR2 is YYEEEE in the germline V gene. CDR3 DNA: TGTGCCAGCAGCTTACAGGGTCACGAGCAGTACTTC. It codes for CASSLQGHEQYF.

This chain links TRBV6-2 or TRBV6-3 with TRBJ2-7; D might be TRBD2 (5 bases). Trimming pared 0 bases from V and 4 bases from J, leaving 16 bases between. The CDR3 loop spans 16 amino acids. Germline V gene sequence: CDR1 MNHEY, CDR2 SVGEGT. CDR3 loop: CASSYSPRSGFYEQYF. CDR3 nucleotides: TGTGCCAGCAGTTACTCGCCAAGAAGCGGCTTTTACGAGCAGTACTTC.

The V gene is TRBV2, the J gene TRBJ1-1; a weak D match, TRBD1 (5 bases). This CDR3 region has 13 residues. Trimming removed 5 bases at V and 3 bases at J, with 10 bases between. The germline CDR1 and CDR2 sequences are SNHLY and FYNNEI. The DNA for the CDR3 is TGTGCCAGCAGTCAAGGGGAGGACACTGAAGCTTTCTTT. Translating gives CASSQGEDTEAFF.

The V gene is TRBV11-3, the J gene TRBJ1-2, with D tentatively TRBD1 (5 bases). The germline V gene encodes CDR1 SGHNT and CDR2 YENEEA. The CDR3 has 14 amino acids. V lost 5 bases and J 8 bases, leaving 18 bases between the germline ends. The CDR3 region has the DNA TGTGCCAGCAGCCAGGAGGACACCGCGGGGGGCTACACCTTC. Translated, it gives CASSQEDTAGGYTF.

The table lists this clone with a count of one. The chain recombines TRBV19 with TRBJ1-1, with 10 bases lining up with TRBD1. CDR1 is LNHDA, CDR2 SQIVND, per germline (reference sequence). The CDR3 runs to 12 residues. J lost 12 bases, V lost 9 bases, and 10 bases had no gene match. CDR3 protein: CASSWRGQGTFF. CDR3 bases: TGTGCCAGCAGCTGGAGGGGACAGGGGACTTTCTTT.

This clone came up a few times. The chain uses TRBV12-5 and TRBJ1-5, with unresolved D. CDR1 is LGHNT, CDR2 FRNRAP, per germline. The CDR3 covers 17 residues. V was shortened by 0 bases and J by 6 bases, with 18 bases between the two germline ends. The CDR3 DNA follows: TGTGCTAGTGGTTTGGTACTCGGACTCGGAGGTGGTCAGCCCCAGCATTTT. It is translated as CASGLVLGLGGGQPQHF.

V usage is TRBV2 and J usage is TRBJ2-1, with 7 bases matching TRBD1. CDR1 and CDR2 (germline): SNHLY, FYNNEI. After removal of 1 base from V and 1 base from J, the junction contained 7 bases not matched to a gene. This CDR3 has 17 residues. This CDR3 reads CASSEELRGRSYNEQFF. The CDR3 nucleotides are TGTGCCAGCAGTGAAGAGTTGAGGGGGCGTTCCTACAATGAGCAGTTCTTC.